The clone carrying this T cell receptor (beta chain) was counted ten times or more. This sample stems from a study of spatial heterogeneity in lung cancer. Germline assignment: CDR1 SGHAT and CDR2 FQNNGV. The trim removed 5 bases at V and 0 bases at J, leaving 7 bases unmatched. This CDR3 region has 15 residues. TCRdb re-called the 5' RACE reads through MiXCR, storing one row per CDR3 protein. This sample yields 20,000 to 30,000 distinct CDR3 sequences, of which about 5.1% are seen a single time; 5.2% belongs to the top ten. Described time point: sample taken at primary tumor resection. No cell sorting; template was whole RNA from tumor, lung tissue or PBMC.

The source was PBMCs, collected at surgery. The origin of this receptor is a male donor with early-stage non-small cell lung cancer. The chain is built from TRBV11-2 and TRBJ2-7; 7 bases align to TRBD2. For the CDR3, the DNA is TGTGCCAGCAGCCCTCTGCTAGCGGCCTCCTACGAGCAGTACTTC. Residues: CASSPLLAASYEQYF.